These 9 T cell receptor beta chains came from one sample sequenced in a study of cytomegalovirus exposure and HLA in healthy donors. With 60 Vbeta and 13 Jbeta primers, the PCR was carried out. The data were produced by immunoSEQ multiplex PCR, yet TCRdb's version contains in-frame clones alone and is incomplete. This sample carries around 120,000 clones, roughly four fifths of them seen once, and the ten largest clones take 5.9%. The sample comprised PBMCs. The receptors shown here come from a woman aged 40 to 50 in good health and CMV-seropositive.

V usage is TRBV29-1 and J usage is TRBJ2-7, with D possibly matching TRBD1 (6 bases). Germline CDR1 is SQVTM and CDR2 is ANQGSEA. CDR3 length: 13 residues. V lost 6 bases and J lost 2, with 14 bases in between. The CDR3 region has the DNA TGCAGCGTCGAGTCCGGGACAACCTACGAGCAGTACTTC. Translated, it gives CSVESGTTYEQYF.

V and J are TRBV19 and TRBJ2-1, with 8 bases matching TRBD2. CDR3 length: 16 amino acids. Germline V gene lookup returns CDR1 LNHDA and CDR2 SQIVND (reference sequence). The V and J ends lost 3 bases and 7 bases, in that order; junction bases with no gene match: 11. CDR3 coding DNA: TGTGCCAGTAGTATCAGAAGCGGGAGCGGATTAAATGAGCAGTTCTTC. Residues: CASSIRSGSGLNEQFF.

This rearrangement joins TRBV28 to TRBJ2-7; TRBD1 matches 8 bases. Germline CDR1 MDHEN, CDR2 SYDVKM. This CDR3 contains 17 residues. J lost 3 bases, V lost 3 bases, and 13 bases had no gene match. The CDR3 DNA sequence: TGTGCCAGCAGTTTTGAGGGGCAGGGGGCTATCTACTACGAGCAGTACTTC. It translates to CASSFEGQGAIYYEQYF.

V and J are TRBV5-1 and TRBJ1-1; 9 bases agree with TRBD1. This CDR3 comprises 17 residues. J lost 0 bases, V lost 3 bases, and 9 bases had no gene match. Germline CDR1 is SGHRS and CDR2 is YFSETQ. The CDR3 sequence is CASSSVPGQGLNTEAFF. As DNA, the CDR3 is TGCGCCAGCAGCTCCGTCCCGGGACAGGGACTGAACACTGAAGCTTTCTTT.

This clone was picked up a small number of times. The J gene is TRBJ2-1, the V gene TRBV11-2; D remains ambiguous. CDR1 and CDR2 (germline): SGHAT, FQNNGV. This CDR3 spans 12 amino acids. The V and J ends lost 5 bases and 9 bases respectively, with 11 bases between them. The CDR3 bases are TGTGCCAGCAGCGCCTATAGAGGTGAGCAGTTCTTC. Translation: CASSAYRGEQFF.

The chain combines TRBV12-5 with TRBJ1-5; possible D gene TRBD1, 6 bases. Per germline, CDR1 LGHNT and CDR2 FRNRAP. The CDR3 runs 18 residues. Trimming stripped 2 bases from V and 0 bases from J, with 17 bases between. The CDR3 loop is CASGLLGQRGYSNQPQHF. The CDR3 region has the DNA TGTGCTAGTGGTTTGCTTGGGCAGAGGGGGTATAGCAATCAGCCCCAGCATTTT.

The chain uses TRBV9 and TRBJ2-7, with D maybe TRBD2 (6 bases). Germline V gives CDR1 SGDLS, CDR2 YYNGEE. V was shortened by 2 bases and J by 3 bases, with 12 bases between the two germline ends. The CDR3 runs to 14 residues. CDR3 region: CASSVGGIGYEQYF. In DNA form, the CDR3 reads TGTGCCAGCAGCGTTGGAGGGATAGGCTACGAGCAGTACTTC.

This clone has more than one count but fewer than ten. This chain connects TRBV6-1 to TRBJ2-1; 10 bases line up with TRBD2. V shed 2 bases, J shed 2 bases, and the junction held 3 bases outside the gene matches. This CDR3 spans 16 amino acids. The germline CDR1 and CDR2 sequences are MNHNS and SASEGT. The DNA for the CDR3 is TGTGCCAGCAGTGAAAACCTAGCGGGGGCCTACAATGAGCAGTTCTTC. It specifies CASSENLAGAYNEQFF.

CDR3: CASSVNEQYF. Written as DNA, the CDR3 is TGTGCCAGCAGTGTCAACGAGCAGTACTTC. V gene TRBV2 combines with J gene TRBJ2-7; D unresolved. Germline assignment: CDR1 SNHLY and CDR2 FYNNEI. V shed 4 bases and J shed 5 bases, with 3 bases lying between them. This CDR3 has 10 residues.